This T cell receptor (beta chain) came from a study of molecular identifiers for immune sequencing clone quantification. Only a few counts were recorded for this clonotype. TCRdb called the PCR reads again in MiXCR, with one record for every CDR3 protein. The table shows a few hundred thousand distinct CDR3 sequences, with around 23% occurring only once. The source is a human donor in good health. Some libraries in this study had Jurkat cell RNA spiked in. Specimen: naive CD8+ T cells from blood, with Jurkat cell RNA spiked in. Subset given: FACS-sorted CD8+CD4-CCR7+CD45RA+ naive T cells.

The CDR3 here is CASSPPRGVGTDTQYF. In DNA, the CDR3 is TGTGCCAGCTCACCACCCCGGGGGGTGGGCACAGATACGCAGTATTTT. The chain employs TRBV18 and TRBJ2-3, with TRBD2 identical over 7 bases. CDR3 length: 16 residues. The trim removed 0 bases at V and 1 base at J, leaving 4 bases unmatched. The germline CDR1 and CDR2 sequences are KGHSH and LQKENI. Supplemented by reference TRBV18 and TRBJ2-3, the full variable domain reads NAGVMQNPRHLVRRRGQEARLRCSPMKGHSHVYWYRQLPEEGLKFMVYLQKENIIDESGMPKERFSAEFPKEGPSILRIQQVVRGDSAAYFCASSPPRGVGTDTQYFGPGTRLTVL.